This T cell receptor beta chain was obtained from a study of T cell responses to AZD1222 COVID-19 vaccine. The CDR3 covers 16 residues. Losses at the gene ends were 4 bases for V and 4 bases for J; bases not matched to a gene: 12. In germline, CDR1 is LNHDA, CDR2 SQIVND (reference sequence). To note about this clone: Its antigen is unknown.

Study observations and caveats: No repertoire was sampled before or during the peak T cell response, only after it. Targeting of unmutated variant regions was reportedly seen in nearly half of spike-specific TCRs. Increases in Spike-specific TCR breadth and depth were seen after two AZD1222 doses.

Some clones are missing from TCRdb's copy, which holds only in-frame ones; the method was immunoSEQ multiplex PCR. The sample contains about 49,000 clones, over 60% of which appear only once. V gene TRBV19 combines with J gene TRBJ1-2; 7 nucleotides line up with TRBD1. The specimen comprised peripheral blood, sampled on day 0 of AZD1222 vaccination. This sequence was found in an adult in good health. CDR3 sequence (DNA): TGTGCCAGTAGTAGGACCGGGACAGCCCCCGTCTATGGCTACACCTTC. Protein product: CASSRTGTAPVYGYTF.